The clone carrying this T cell receptor (beta chain) showed up many times. Its target is unknown. This entry belongs to a study of T cells after yellow fever vaccination. Study information: Fractions of limited cellularity were prepared by means of SMART-Seq v4 Ultra Low Input.

Study-level findings and limits: Post-booster reappearance was seen for most primary-vaccination clones (about 96% CD4, roughly 91% CD8). Relatively few clonotypes were ones that appeared in both CD4 and CD8 compartments.

This CDR3 comprises 14 residues. Germline V gives CDR1 SGHTA, CDR2 FQGNSA. V was trimmed by 5 bases and J by 8 bases, leaving 13 bases between them. Generation of TCR cDNA used 5'RACE template switching (which added a universal primer site and UMIs). Each CDR3 protein gets one entry after TCRdb re-called the 5' RACE reads with MiXCR. The sample gives some 73,000 distinct CDR3 sequences, roughly 7.7% of which show up once; roughly two fifths is in the top ten. This specimen consisted of CD8+ T cells sorted from PBMCs, obtained on the day of the yellow fever booster vaccination. The sequence was obtained from a man in his thirties or forties who received the YFV17D yellow fever vaccine. The gene calls are TRBV7-2 and TRBJ1-6, with TRBD1 as a possible D gene (6 bases). The CDR3 nucleotides read TGTGCCAGCAGCCTCGGACAGTTGTATTCACCCCTCCACTTT. Translating it yields CASSLGQLYSPLHF. The full variable domain, rest sourced from reference TRBV7-2 and TRBJ1-6, is GAGVSQSPSNKVTEKGKDVELRCDPISGHTALYWYRQSLGQGLEFLIYFQGNSAPDKSGLPSDRFSAERTGGSVSTLTIQRTQQEDSAVYLCASSLGQLYSPLHFGNGTRLTVT.